Below are 32 T cell receptor beta chains sequenced from a single sample in a study of tissue T cells after allogeneic stem cell transplantation. TCRdb keeps only in-frame clones here, not all; method: immunoSEQ multiplex PCR. Of tens of thousands of clones detected, around 77% appear once; the ten largest clones hold less than 0.8%. The material sequenced was spleen. Every receptor here comes from a female BALB/c mouse in good health. Mouse MHC haplotype: H2-d.

Concerning this clone itself: Mouse gene names apply. With the read ending 1 residue before the CDR3 end, the germline J gene is used to fill in that end. The genes are TRBV20 and TRBJ1-1; 8 nucleotides agree with TRBD1. The V and J ends lost 0 bases and 3 bases, in that order; junction bases with no gene match: 6. There are 15 residues in the CDR3. Germline loops: CDR1 GFQATS, CDR2 STVNSAI. Incomplete CDR3 DNA: TGTGGTGCTAGGGACAGGGGGCGCAGGGACACAGAAGTCTTC. Its translation: CGARDRGRRDTEVF. The entire CDR3 is CGARDRGRRDTEVFF.

About this clone itself: Germline and genes: mouse. The read is 1 residue too short to cover the CDR3 end, so that end is filled in from the germline J gene. The rearrangement links TRBV13-2 to TRBJ2-5, with D maybe TRBD1 (7 bases). The CDR3 runs to 14 residues. Trimming took 0 bases from V and 6 from J, leaving 11 bases between them. Germline V gene lookup returns CDR1 NNHNN and CDR2 SYGAGS (reference sequence). The CDR3 loop is CASGDARGLDTQYF. CDR3 bases read: TGTGCCAGCGGTGATGCGAGGGGGCTGGACACCCAGTAC.

On this clone: Genes here carry mouse names. The read terminates 1 residue before the CDR3 end, so the remaining end is supplied by the germline J gene. The chain combines TRBV29 with TRBJ2-5, with D possibly TRBD1 on 6 matching bases. The CDR3 consists of 14 residues. With 1 base removed from V and 5 bases from J, the gap between germline ends came to 10 bases. CDR1 and CDR2 from the germline V gene are MSHET and SYDVDS. The CDR3 DNA, read in part, is TGTGCTAGCAGTTTATTACAGGGTGGAGACACCCAGTAC. This encodes CASSLLQGGDTQY. The full CDR3 sequence reads CASSLLQGGDTQYF.

A note on this clone: Any gene name here is a mouse gene name. Read coverage stops 1 residue before the CDR3 terminus; the germline J gene supplies the remainder. The rearrangement links TRBV5 to TRBJ2-4, with unresolved D. CDR3 size: 13 residues. The germline V gene has CDR1 LGHNA and CDR2 YNLKQL (reference sequence). Trimming took 3 bases from V and 0 from J, leaving 4 bases between them. CDR3 sequence reads: CASSHPSQNTLYF. The covered CDR3 bases are TGTGCCAGCAGCCATCCTAGTCAAAACACCTTGTAC.

Comments on this clone: Mouse gene names apply. The DNA ends 1 residue before the CDR3 does, and the rest of the CDR3 is filled in from the germline J gene. V is TRBV4 and J is TRBJ1-2; perhaps TRBD1 as D (5 bases). There are 13 residues in the CDR3. In germline, CDR1 is LGHDT, CDR2 YNNKQL (reference sequence). Trimming left V 3 bases short and J 3 bases short, with 8 bases between. The CDR3 DNA, read in part, is TGTGCCAGCAGCTATCCAGGGCACTCCGACTACACC. Protein sequence: CASSYPGHSDYT. In full, the CDR3 is CASSYPGHSDYTF.

Note on this clone: Gene names refer to mouse genes. Sequencing ends 1 residue short of the CDR3 end; the germline J gene provides the rest. The V gene is TRBV17, the J gene TRBJ2-5, with 12 bases aligning to TRBD2. The germline V gene encodes CDR1 MNHDT and CDR2 YYDKIL. V dropped 3 bases and J dropped 4; count of bases not matched to a gene: 2. CDR3 length: 15 residues. The part of the CDR3 DNA that was read is TGTGCTAGCAGTAGGGGGGACTGGGGGGAAGACACCCAGTAC. This encodes CASSRGDWGEDTQY. The whole CDR3 protein reads CASSRGDWGEDTQYF.

As to this clone: Gene names and germline match the mouse. The CDR3 is cut off 1 residue early in the read; its end comes from the germline J gene. This chain uses TRBV13-2 with TRBJ2-1; 14 bases are shared with TRBD2. There are 16 residues in the CDR3. The V and J ends lost 5 bases and 7 bases, in that order; junction bases with no gene match: 8. Germline V gene sequence: CDR1 NNHNN, CDR2 SYGAGS (reference sequence). The CDR3 spells CASGSGTGGAGAEQFF. CDR3 DNA (partial): TGTGCCAGCGGCTCCGGGACTGGGGGGGCAGGGGCTGAGCAGTTC.

As for this clone: Mouse gene names apply. The CDR3 extends 1 residue past the end of the read, so its final part is completed from the germline J gene. V gene TRBV5 combines with J gene TRBJ1-2, with TRBD1 matching 9 bases. This CDR3 has 14 amino acids. With V trimmed by 3 bases and J by 2 bases, 1 base remained unmatched. Germline V gene sequence: CDR1 LGHNA, CDR2 YNLKQL (reference sequence). The CDR3 DNA, read in part, is TGTGCCAGCAGCCACGGGACAGGGAACTCCGACTACACC. Encoded protein: CASSHGTGNSDYT. The whole CDR3 is CASSHGTGNSDYTF.

With respect to this clone: Gene names denote mouse genes. The read ends 1 residue early relative to the CDR3; the germline J gene fills the gap. V gene TRBV13-2 combines with J gene TRBJ1-4; a possible D gene is TRBD1 (6 bases). The germline V gene encodes CDR1 NNHNN and CDR2 SYGAGS (reference sequence). The germline V and J ends were trimmed by 2 bases and 2 bases, with 13 bases remaining between them. The CDR3 is made up of 16 amino acids. The covered CDR3 bases are TGTGCCAGCGGTGAGCCCTTCAGGGGATCCAACGAAAGATTATTT. This translates into CASGEPFRGSNERLF. The whole CDR3 sequence reads CASGEPFRGSNERLFF.

As for this clone: Genes here carry mouse names. The read stops 1 residue short of the end of the CDR3; the missing end is completed from the germline J gene. The rearrangement uses TRBV4 and TRBJ1-1; no clear D gene. CDR1 LGHDT and CDR2 YNNKQL come from the germline V gene (reference sequence). The CDR3 loop spans 12 amino acids. V lost 6 bases, J lost 4 bases, and 9 bases lay in between. Partial CDR3 DNA: TGTGCCAGCAGTCCCAAGGGCACAGAAGTCTTC. It encodes CASSPKGTEVF. The complete CDR3 reads CASSPKGTEVFF.

As to this clone: The listed genes are named as in mouse. The CDR3 extends 1 residue past the end of the read, so its final part is completed from the germline J gene. Other DNA sequences in this sample translate to the same CDR3. The gene calls are TRBV20 and TRBJ2-2; 11 nucleotides align to TRBD2. CDR3 size: 14 residues. Germline V gene lookup returns CDR1 GFQATS and CDR2 STVNSAI. Unmatched junction bases numbered 0, after V lost 5 bases and J lost 1 base. This CDR3 reads CGAGTGGNTGQLYF. The covered CDR3 bases are TGTGGTGCTGGGACTGGGGGAAACACCGGGCAGCTCTAC.

Concerning this clone itself: Mouse gene names apply. With the read ending 1 residue before the CDR3 end, the germline J gene is used to fill in that end. This chain uses TRBV1 with TRBJ2-1; D gene unclear. Trimming stripped 0 bases from V and 7 bases from J, with 4 bases between. Germline V gene data show CDR1 as NSQYPW and CDR2 as LRSPGD (reference sequence). This CDR3 region has 12 residues. The CDR3 bases that were read are TGCACCTGCAGTGCAGAGGTCGCTGAGCAGTTC. Encoded protein: CTCSAEVAEQF. The whole CDR3 protein reads CTCSAEVAEQFF.

Notes on this clone: Germline and genes: mouse. The sequence runs out 1 residue before the end of the CDR3; the remainder is reconstructed from the germline J gene. The V and J genes are TRBV19 and TRBJ2-4; D may match TRBD1 or TRBD2 (6 bases each). Trimming took 7 bases from V and 2 from J, leaving 8 bases between them. Germline values: CDR1 FNHDT, CDR2 SITEND (reference sequence). This CDR3 has 12 amino acids. The CDR3 spells CASRGLQNTLYF. The covered CDR3 bases are TGTGCCAGCCGGGGGCTTCAAAACACCTTGTAC.

As regards this clone: Each gene name is a mouse one. Read sequence stops 1 residue before the CDR3 end, and the germline J gene provides the missing end. The chain recombines TRBV3 with TRBJ2-7; D is perhaps TRBD1 (6 bases). This CDR3 has 11 amino acids. Germline V CDR1 and CDR2: SNHLY, FYNGKV (reference sequence). V shed 4 bases and J shed 6 bases, with 7 bases lying between them. CDR3: CASSSTGEQYF. The covered CDR3 bases are TGTGCCAGCAGCTCGACAGGTGAACAGTAC.

Concerning this clone: Any gene name here is a mouse gene name. CDR3 sequence reads: CASRPGQSSYEQYF. The covered CDR3 bases are TGTGCTAGCAGACCGGGACAAAGCTCCTATGAACAGTAC. This sequence joins TRBV29 and TRBJ2-7; D may be TRBD1 (6 bases). The CDR3 goes on 1 residue after the read ends, and that part is filled in from the germline J gene. The ends were cut back, 6 bases at V and 0 bases at J, with 12 bases in the middle. CDR3 length: 14 amino acids. The germline CDR1 and CDR2 sequences are MSHET and SYDVDS.

On this clone itself: Gene names and germline match the mouse. The read ends 1 residue early relative to the CDR3; the germline J gene fills the gap. The chain couples TRBV13-2 to TRBJ1-6; D ambiguous. TRBJ1-6 is recorded as an ORF, its role being uncertain. Germline values: CDR1 NNHNN, CDR2 SYGAGS (reference sequence). CDR3 length equals 11 residues. The V and J ends lost 4 bases and 7 bases respectively, with 3 bases between them. The CDR3 sequence: CASGSNSPLYF. Incomplete CDR3 DNA: TGTGCCAGCGGTTCAAATTCGCCCCTCTAC.

This clone occurred a few times. Gene names refer to mouse genes. The CDR3 goes on 1 residue after the read ends, and that part is filled in from the germline J gene. The V gene is TRBV20, the J gene TRBJ2-7; a weak D match, TRBD2 (5 bases). The CDR3 extends over 13 amino acids. Per the germline V gene, CDR1 is GFQATS and CDR2 is STVNSAI. The V end lost 2 bases, the J end lost 0 bases, and 8 bases lay between the germline ends. The CDR3 spells CGARTGSSYEQYF. The covered CDR3 bases are TGTGGTGCTAGGACTGGAAGCTCCTATGAACAGTAC.

As regards this clone: The germline and genes are mouse ones. The read falls 1 residue short of the CDR3 end, and the missing part is taken from the germline J gene. The rearrangement joins TRBV20 to TRBJ1-4, with TRBD1 matching 8 bases. Losses at the gene ends were 0 bases for V and 7 bases for J; bases not matched to a gene: 1. The CDR3 has 13 residues. Germline assignment: CDR1 GFQATS and CDR2 STVNSAI. The DNA read from the CDR3 is TGTGGTGCTAGGGACAGGGGGCGCGAAAGATTATTT. Residues: CGARDRGRERLF. The whole CDR3 protein is CGARDRGRERLFF.

A remark on this clone: The genes are named according to mouse. The read ends 1 residue before the CDR3 terminus; that terminus is restored from the germline J gene. V and J are TRBV1 and TRBJ2-5; the match to TRBD2 covers 7 bases. V was clipped by 0 bases and J by 4 bases; unmatched bases: 4. From germline, CDR1 is NSQYPW and CDR2 LRSPGD (reference sequence). CDR3 length equals 15 residues. CDR3 residues: CTCSADRTGEDTQYF. Incomplete CDR3 DNA: TGCACCTGCAGTGCAGATCGAACTGGGGAAGACACCCAGTAC.

On this clone itself: Gene names denote mouse genes. The CDR3 loop reads CASSGTGGLSYEQYF. The CDR3 DNA, read in part, is TGTGCCAGCAGCGGGACAGGGGGGCTCTCCTATGAACAGTAC. The chain uses TRBV5 and TRBJ2-7; 11 bases agree with TRBD1. With the read ending 1 residue before the CDR3 end, the germline J gene is used to fill in that end. The J segment lost 0 bases and the V segment lost 5 bases, leaving 3 bases of the junction unmatched. The CDR3 consists of 15 residues. The germline gives CDR1 LGHNA, CDR2 YNLKQL (reference sequence).

As to this clone: Gene names refer to mouse genes. Sequencing ends 1 residue short of the CDR3 end; the germline J gene provides the rest. The chain couples TRBV13-2 to TRBJ2-4, with 8 bases matching TRBD2. Trimming took 0 bases from V and 4 from J; bases not matched to a gene: 1. The CDR3 consists of 14 residues. The germline V gene has CDR1 NNHNN and CDR2 SYGAGS (reference sequence). CDR3 region: CASGDAGGKNTLYF. The sequenced part of the CDR3 DNA is TGTGCCAGCGGTGATGCTGGGGGGAAAAACACCTTGTAC.

Worth noting for this clone: Genes here carry mouse names. Sequencing ends 1 residue short of the CDR3 end; the germline J gene provides the rest. The V gene is TRBV13-2, the J gene TRBJ2-1, with 7 nucleotides matching TRBD1. This CDR3 is 14 amino acids long. The ends lost 0 bases at V and 6 bases at J; junction bases unmatched: 3. In germline, CDR1 is NNHNN, CDR2 SYGAGS (reference sequence). The chain's CDR3 is CASGDAQGIAEQFF. CDR3 DNA (partial): TGTGCCAGCGGTGATGCACAGGGGATTGCTGAGCAGTTC.

Remarks on this clone: These gene names are mouse names. CDR3 region: CASSVQGGGNTLYF. The part of the CDR3 DNA that was read is TGTGCCAGCAGCGTACAGGGCGGTGGAAATACGCTCTAT. V is TRBV4 and J is TRBJ1-3; D possibly corresponds to TRBD1 (6 bases). The CDR3 goes on 1 residue after the read ends, and that part is filled in from the germline J gene. Germline V lookup: CDR1 LGHDT, CDR2 YNNKQL (reference sequence). The germline V and J ends were trimmed by 5 bases and 3 bases, with 11 bases remaining between them. CDR3 length: 14 residues. The entire variable domain, with the rest obtained from reference TRBV4 and TRBJ1-3, is as follows: ETAVFQTPNYHVTQVGNEVSFNCKQTLGHDTMYWYKQDSKKLLKIMFSYNNKQLIVNETVPRRFSPQSSDKAHLNLRIKSVEPEDSAVYLCASSVQGGGNTLYFGEGSRLIVV.

About this clone: Any gene name here is a mouse gene name. The CDR3 end lies 1 residue beyond the end of the read and is filled in from the germline J gene. This chain connects TRBV1 to TRBJ2-7; D not certain. Germline CDR1 NSQYPW, CDR2 LRSPGD (reference sequence). There are 13 residues in the CDR3. The V end was cut by 0 bases, the J end by 5 bases, with 8 bases between. Partial CDR3 DNA: TGCACCTGCAGTGCAGATAGAAGGGATGAACAGTAC. It yields the protein CTCSADRRDEQY. The CDR3 reads in full as CTCSADRRDEQYF. Combining the CDR3 with reference TRBV1 and TRBJ2-7 gives the whole variable domain VTLLEQNPRWRLVPRGQAVNLRCILKNSQYPWMSWYQQDLQKQLQWLFTLRSPGDKEVKSLPGADYLATRVTDTELRLQVANMSQGRTLYCTCSADRRDEQYFGPGTRLTVL.

As concerns this clone: The listed genes are named as in mouse. Sequencing ends 1 residue short of the CDR3 end; the germline J gene provides the rest. This chain links TRBV1 with TRBJ2-2; perhaps TRBD2 as D (6 bases). V was trimmed by 3 bases and J by 0 bases, leaving 8 bases between them. The CDR3 is 15 amino acids. Per germline, CDR1 NSQYPW and CDR2 LRSPGD (reference sequence). CDR3 bases read: TGCACCTGCAGTGCTCCTGGGGCAAACACCGGGCAGCTCTAC. Protein product: CTCSAPGANTGQLY. The full CDR3 reads CTCSAPGANTGQLYF.

This clone was counted a few times. Gene names and germline refer to mouse. Read data end 1 residue before the CDR3 end; the end is taken from the germline J gene. This rearrangement joins TRBV29 to TRBJ1-4; D is unclear. Trimming stripped 5 bases from V and 5 bases from J, with 3 bases between. This CDR3 is 11 amino acids long. CDR1 is MSHET, CDR2 SYDVDS, per germline. The CDR3 sequence: CASSQNERLFF. The sequenced part of the CDR3 DNA is TGTGCTAGCAGTCAGAACGAAAGATTATTT.

Concerning this clone itself: The genes and germline here are from mouse. The read halts 1 residue ahead of the CDR3 end, with the missing end drawn from the germline J gene. The V and J genes are TRBV13-1 and TRBJ1-1, with 12 bases matching TRBD1. V was pared by 1 base and J by 0 bases, with 4 bases of the junction left unmatched. From germline, CDR1 is NSHNY and CDR2 SYGAGN. The CDR3 has 17 residues. CDR3 amino acids: CASSDRDRGRANTEVFF. The covered CDR3 bases are TGTGCCAGCAGTGATCGGGACAGGGGGCGTGCAAACACAGAAGTCTTC.

A note on this clone: The genes and germline here are from mouse. Read data end 1 residue before the CDR3 end; the end is taken from the germline J gene. The J gene is TRBJ2-2, the V gene TRBV4, with 8 bases that match TRBD2. Per the germline V gene, CDR1 is LGHDT and CDR2 is YNNKQL (reference sequence). Trimming took 5 bases from V and 0 from J; bases not matched to a gene: 5. This CDR3 region has 16 residues. The CDR3 bases that were read are TGTGCCAGCAGCCTCTGGGGGGCTGCAAACACCGGGCAGCTCTAC. It encodes CASSLWGAANTGQLY. The whole CDR3 sequence reads CASSLWGAANTGQLYF.

A note on this clone: Gene names denote mouse genes. The CDR3 is cut off 1 residue early in the read; its end comes from the germline J gene. V is TRBV31 and J is TRBJ2-3; unclear D gene. Germline assignment: CDR1 GKSSPN and CDR2 SITVG. Trimming removed 1 base at V and 4 bases at J, with 6 bases between. This CDR3 contains 12 residues. The sequenced CDR3 bases are TGTGCCTGGAGTCCCTCATCAGAAACGCTGTAT. Protein product: CAWSPSSETLY. The complete CDR3 sequence is CAWSPSSETLYF.

A few counts support this clone. The germline and genes are mouse ones. The read comes to an end 1 residue before the CDR3 does, leaving the germline J gene to fill in the end. V and J are TRBV15 and TRBJ1-3; 9 bases are shared with TRBD1. Trimming took 3 bases from V and 4 from J; bases not matched to a gene: 1. The CDR3 spans 14 residues. Germline V gene sequence: CDR1 SGHND, CDR2 FRSKSL. The CDR3 loop reads CASSLGTGGNTLYF. The DNA read from the CDR3 is TGTGCCAGCAGTTTGGGGACAGGGGGAAATACGCTCTAT.

A word on this clone: Mouse gene names apply. The observed sequence ends 1 residue before the CDR3 terminus, with the missing tail filled in from the germline J gene. V is TRBV13-2 and J is TRBJ2-5, with 8 nucleotides matching TRBD2. The trim removed 1 base at V and 6 bases at J, leaving 4 bases unmatched. The CDR3 totals 14 residues. Germline V CDR1 and CDR2: NNHNN, SYGAGS (reference sequence). This chain's CDR3 is CASGDWGGGDTQYF. The CDR3 DNA, read in part, is TGTGCCAGCGGTGATTGGGGGGGTGGGGACACCCAGTAC.

Note on this clone: The gene names given are mouse names. Read sequence stops 1 residue before the CDR3 end, and the germline J gene provides the missing end. The chain is built from TRBV31 and TRBJ2-7; tentatively, D is TRBD1 (6 bases). The CDR3 is made up of 12 amino acids. Germline lookup yields CDR1 GKSSPN and CDR2 SITVG. Trimming cost V 5 bases and J 1 base, with 9 bases left between them. CDR3 DNA (partial): TGTGCCTGGGGGGGACAATCCTATGAACAGTAC. Translated: CAWGGQSYEQY. The entire CDR3 protein reads CAWGGQSYEQYF.